The 13 T cell receptor beta chains presented below share a single source sample, sequenced in a study of blood T cells in healthy people across ages (dated by TCRdb to 2015 to 2017). The library was generated by 5' RACE. The run used an Illumina HiSeq 2500. A second PCR of about 7 to 12 cycles was performed with a sample-barcoded 5' primer and a J-beta primer mix. The public reads were reprocessed in TCRdb via fastp at Q25 and MiXCR, keeping in-frame beta chains. A single entry per CDR3 protein holds the most common genes and DNA from its merged rows. This sample has 600,000 to 800,000 distinct CDR3 sequences in its table, and 52% of those were observed once. Of the sample, roughly 13% is held by the ten largest clones. The sequencing sample was made of blood. These TCRs come from a woman aged 80 or over in good health.

This clonotype was counted only a few times. One junction end disagrees with the germline gene, perhaps due to a read error. The rearrangement joins TRBV24-1 to TRBJ2-4, with a tentative D call TRBD2 (6 bases). The CDR3 is made up of 15 amino acids. Per germline, CDR1 KGHDR and CDR2 SFDVKD. The CDR3 DNA reads TGTGCCACCAGCGATTTTCGGGAGGCCAAAAACATTCAGTACTTC. Encoded protein: CATSDFREAKNIQYF.

This chain connects TRBV7-2 to TRBJ2-3; D call uncertain. Trimming cost V 5 bases and J 4 bases, with 13 bases left between them. The CDR3 sequence is 14 residues long. Germline loops: CDR1 SGHTA, CDR2 FQGNSA. CDR3 bases: TGTGCCAGCAGCCCCGCCCCCGGATCAGATACGCAGTATTTT. Amino acid sequence: CASSPAPGSDTQYF.

This clonotype was observed a handful of times. CDR3 amino acids: CASSSMKRTGNYGYTF. CDR3 coding DNA: TGTGCCAGCAGCTCTATGAAGCGGACAGGCAACTATGGCTACACCTTC. The chain couples TRBV7-3 to TRBJ1-2; 7 bases are a match to TRBD1. V was clipped by 4 bases and J by 2 bases; unmatched bases: 10. This CDR3 is 16 amino acids long. Germline CDR1 is SGHTA and CDR2 is FQGTGA.

Concerning this clonotype itself: Being one base from a much bigger clone, this may be a read error. The gene calls are TRBV6-6 and TRBJ1-2, with D perhaps TRBD1 (6 bases). Germline CDR1 reads MNHNY; CDR2 reads SVGAGI (reference sequence). The CDR3 loop spans 14 amino acids. Trimming removed 5 bases at V and 0 bases at J, with 10 bases between. CDR3 residues: CASSHQGTNYGYTF. The CDR3 nucleotides read TGTGCCAGCAGTCACCAGGGGACTAACTATGGCTACACCTTC.

This clonotype was detected a few times. The chain links TRBV12-3 or TRBV12-4 to TRBJ2-7; tentative D call: TRBD1 (5 bases). Trimming removed 3 bases at V and 6 bases at J, with 15 bases between. The CDR3 consists of 14 residues. CDR3 sequence: CASSFWQGVREQYF. DNA of the CDR3: TGTGCCAGCAGTTTTTGGCAGGGCGTACGCGAGCAGTACTTC.

This clonotype was observed a few times. The CDR3 nucleotides read TGTGCCAGCAGAGAGGGACAGCGCTCCTACGAGCAGTACTTC. Its translation: CASREGQRSYEQYF. The chain recombines TRBV6-1 with TRBJ2-7; 7 bases align to TRBD1. Germline V gene data show CDR1 as MNHNS and CDR2 as SASEGT. V trimming: 6 bases; J trimming: 0 bases; junction bases outside the gene matches: 5. CDR3 size: 14 residues.

This chain uses TRBV25-1 with TRBJ2-1; no clear D. The V gene lost 5 bases and the J gene lost 3 bases, with 8 bases spanning the gap. The CDR3 contains 13 residues. The germline CDR1 and CDR2 sequences are MGHDK and SYGVNS. CDR3 sequence reads: CASSQPIYNEQFF. In DNA, the CDR3 is TGTGCCAGCAGTCAGCCGATCTACAATGAGCAGTTCTTC.

The V and J genes are TRBV12-3 or TRBV12-4 and TRBJ1-1, with D tentatively TRBD1 (5 bases). The CDR3 spans 13 residues. V shed 11 bases and J shed 1 base, with 14 bases lying between them. In DNA form, the CDR3 reads TGTGCCGTCTTTCAGGGAGAGAACACTGAAGCTTTCTTT. Its translation: CAVFQGENTEAFF.

The CDR3 DNA follows: TGCGCCAGCAGCTTGGCCGGCCCCCACGAGAACACTGAAGCTTTCTTT. Its protein product is CASSLAGPHENTEAFF. This chain links TRBV5-1 with TRBJ1-1; D is unclear. Trimming cost V 0 bases and J 1 base, with 13 bases left between them. This CDR3 comprises 16 residues. CDR1 SGHRS and CDR2 YFSETQ come from the germline V gene.

This clonotype was seen repeatedly, ten times or more. The J gene is TRBJ1-2, the V gene TRBV3-1; D is undetermined. The CDR3 totals 13 residues. Germline V gene sequence: CDR1 LGHDT, CDR2 YNNKEL (reference sequence). The V end lost 0 bases, the J end lost 7 bases, and 9 bases lay between the germline ends. CDR3 sequence reads: CASSQETNRGYTF. The CDR3, as DNA: TGTGCCAGCAGCCAAGAGACAAATCGTGGCTACACCTTC. Using reference TRBV3-1 and TRBJ1-2 for the parts outside the CDR3, the full variable domain is DTAVSQTPKYLVTQMGNDKSIKCEQNLGHDTMYWYKQDSKKFLKIMFSYNNKELIINETVPNRFSPKSPDKAHLNLHINSLELGDSAVYFCASSQETNRGYTFGSGTRLTVV.

With respect to this clonotype: Germline is not matched at one junction end, which may reflect a read error. V and J are TRBV6-5 and TRBJ2-1; D unresolved. This CDR3 has 15 amino acids. Looked up from germline, CDR1 is MNHEY and CDR2 is SVGAGI. This CDR3 is CASGYDGGSYNEQFF. For the CDR3, the DNA is TGTGCCAGCGGTTACGACGGTGGGTCCTACAATGAGCAGTTCTTC.

Turning to this clonotype: The junction departs from the called germline gene at one end, perhaps through a read error. The chain uses TRBV4-2 and TRBJ2-6; 10 bases align to TRBD2. Germline V gene sequence: CDR1 LGHNA, CDR2 YNFKEQ. This CDR3 comprises 18 residues. CDR3: CASSHPSGGATGANVLTF. For the CDR3, the DNA is TGTGCCAGCAGCCATCCCAGCGGGGGGGCTACTGGAGCCAACGTCCTGACTTTC.

Written as DNA, the CDR3 is TGTGCCAGCAGCTTAGGAGATACACCAAACATTCAGTACTTC. It is translated as CASSLGDTPNIQYF. The chain links TRBV11-2 to TRBJ2-4; D remains ambiguous. V was clipped by 1 base and J by 6 bases, with 10 bases between them. Germline assignment: CDR1 SGHAT and CDR2 FQNNGV. The CDR3 extends over 14 amino acids.